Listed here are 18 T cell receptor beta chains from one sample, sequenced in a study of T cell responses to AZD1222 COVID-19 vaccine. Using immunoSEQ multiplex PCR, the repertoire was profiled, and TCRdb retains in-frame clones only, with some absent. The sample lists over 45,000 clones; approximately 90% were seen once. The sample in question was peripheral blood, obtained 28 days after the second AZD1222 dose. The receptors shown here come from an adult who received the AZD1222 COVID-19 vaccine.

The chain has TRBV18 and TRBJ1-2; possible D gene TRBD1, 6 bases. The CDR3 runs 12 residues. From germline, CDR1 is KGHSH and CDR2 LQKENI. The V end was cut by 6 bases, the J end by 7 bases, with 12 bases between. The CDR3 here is CASSQQGTGYTF. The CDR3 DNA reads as TGTGCCAGCTCGCAACAGGGTACTGGCTACACCTTC.

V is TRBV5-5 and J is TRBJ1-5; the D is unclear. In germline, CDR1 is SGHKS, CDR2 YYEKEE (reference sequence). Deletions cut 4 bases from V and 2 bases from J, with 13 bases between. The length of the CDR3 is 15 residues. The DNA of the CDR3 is TGTGCCAGCAGCCCGGACCCTCAGGGCAATCAGCCCCAGCATTTT. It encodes CASSPDPQGNQPQHF.

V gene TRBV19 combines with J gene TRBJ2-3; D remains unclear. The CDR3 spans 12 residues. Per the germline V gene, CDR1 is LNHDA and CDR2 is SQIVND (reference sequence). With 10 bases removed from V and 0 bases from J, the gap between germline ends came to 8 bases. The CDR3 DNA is TGTGCCACCAAGACTAGCACAGATACGCAGTATTTT. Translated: CATKTSTDTQYF. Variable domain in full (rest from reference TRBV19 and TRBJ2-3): DGGITQSPKYLFRKEGQNVTLSCEQNLNHDAMYWYRQDPGQGLRLIYYSQIVNDFQKGDIAEGYSVSREKKESFPLTVTSAQKNPTAFYLCATKTSTDTQYFGPGTRLTVL.

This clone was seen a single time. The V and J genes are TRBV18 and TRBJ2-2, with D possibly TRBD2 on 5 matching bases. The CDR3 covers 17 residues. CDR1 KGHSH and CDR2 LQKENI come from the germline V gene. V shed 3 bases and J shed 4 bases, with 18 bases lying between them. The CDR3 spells CASSPHELTRGTGELFF. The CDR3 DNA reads TGTGCCAGCTCACCTCACGAGTTGACCCGGGGCACCGGGGAGCTGTTTTTT.

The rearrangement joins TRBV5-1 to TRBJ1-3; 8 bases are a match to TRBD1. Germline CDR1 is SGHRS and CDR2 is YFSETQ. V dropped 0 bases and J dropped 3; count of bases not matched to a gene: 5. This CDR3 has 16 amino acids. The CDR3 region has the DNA TGCGCCAGCAGCTTGGCGGCAGGGGGCGGTGGAAACACCATATATTTT. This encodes CASSLAAGGGGNTIYF.

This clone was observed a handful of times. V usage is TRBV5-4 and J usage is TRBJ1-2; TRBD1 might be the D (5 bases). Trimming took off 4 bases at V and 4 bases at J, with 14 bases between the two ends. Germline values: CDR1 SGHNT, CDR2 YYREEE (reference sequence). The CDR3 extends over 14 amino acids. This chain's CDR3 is CASSPGPGPYGYTF. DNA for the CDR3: TGTGCCAGCAGCCCGGGGCCAGGCCCCTATGGCTACACCTTC.

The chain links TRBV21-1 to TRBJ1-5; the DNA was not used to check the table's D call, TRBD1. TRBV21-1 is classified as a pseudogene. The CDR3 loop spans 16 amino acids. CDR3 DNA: TGTGCCAATCCCCGGGGGACAGGTTGGGGCAATCAGCCCCAGCATTTT. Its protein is CANPRGTGWGNQPQHF.

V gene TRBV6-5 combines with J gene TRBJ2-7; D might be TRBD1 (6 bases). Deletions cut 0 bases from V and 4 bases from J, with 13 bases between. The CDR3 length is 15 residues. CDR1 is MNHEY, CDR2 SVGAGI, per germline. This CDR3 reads CASSYSGTQSYEQYF. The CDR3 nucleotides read TGTGCCAGCAGTTACTCGGGGACACAGTCTTACGAGCAGTACTTC.

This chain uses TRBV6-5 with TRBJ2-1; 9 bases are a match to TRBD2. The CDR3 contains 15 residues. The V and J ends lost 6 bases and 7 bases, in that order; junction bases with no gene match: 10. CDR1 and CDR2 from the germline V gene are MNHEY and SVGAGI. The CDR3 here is CASRLLGLAGNEQFF. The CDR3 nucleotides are TGTGCCAGCAGACTCCTCGGGCTAGCGGGGAATGAGCAGTTCTTC.

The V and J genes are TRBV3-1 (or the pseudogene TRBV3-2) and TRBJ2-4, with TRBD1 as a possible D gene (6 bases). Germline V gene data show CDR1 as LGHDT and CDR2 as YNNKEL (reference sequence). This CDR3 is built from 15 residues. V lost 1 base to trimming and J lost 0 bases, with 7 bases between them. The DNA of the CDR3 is TGTGCCAGCAGCCAAGCACAGGGAGCCAAAAACATTCAGTACTTC. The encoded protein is CASSQAQGAKNIQYF.

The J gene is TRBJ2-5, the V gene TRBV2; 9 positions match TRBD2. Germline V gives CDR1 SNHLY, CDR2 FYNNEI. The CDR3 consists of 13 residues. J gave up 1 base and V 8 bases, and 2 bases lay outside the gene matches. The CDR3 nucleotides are TGTGCCAGCGCTAGCGGGGTCCAAGAGACCCAGTACTTC. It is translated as CASASGVQETQYF.

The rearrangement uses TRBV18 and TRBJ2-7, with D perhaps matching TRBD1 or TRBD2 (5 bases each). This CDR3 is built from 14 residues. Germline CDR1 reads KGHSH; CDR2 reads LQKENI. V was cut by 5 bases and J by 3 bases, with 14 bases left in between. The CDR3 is CASSTLGTGYEQYF. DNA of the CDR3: TGTGCCAGCTCAACCCTCGGGACGGGCTACGAGCAGTACTTC.

CDR3 DNA: TGCAGCGTTAACCGAGGGTTCAGTGACGGGCAGTTCTTC. Translating it yields CSVNRGFSDGQFF. The chain links TRBV29-1 to TRBJ2-1, with D possibly being TRBD2 (5 bases). CDR3 length: 13 amino acids. The V and J ends lost 5 bases and 12 bases respectively, with 20 bases between them. Germline values: CDR1 SQVTM, CDR2 ANQGSEA.

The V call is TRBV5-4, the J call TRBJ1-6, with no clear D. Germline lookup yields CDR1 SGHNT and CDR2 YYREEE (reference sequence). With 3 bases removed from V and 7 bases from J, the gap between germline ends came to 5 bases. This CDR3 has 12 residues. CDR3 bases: TGTGCCAGCAGCTCTCCCAATTCACCCCTCCACTTT. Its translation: CASSSPNSPLHF.

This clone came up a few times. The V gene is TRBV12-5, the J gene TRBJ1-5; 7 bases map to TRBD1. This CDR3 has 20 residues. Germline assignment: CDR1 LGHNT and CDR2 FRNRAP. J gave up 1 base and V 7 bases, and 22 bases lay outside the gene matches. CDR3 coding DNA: TGTGCTAGTGCTAACCGGACGGGACAGCGTTTATGGTCGAGCAATCAGCCCCAGCATTTT. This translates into CASANRTGQRLWSSNQPQHF.

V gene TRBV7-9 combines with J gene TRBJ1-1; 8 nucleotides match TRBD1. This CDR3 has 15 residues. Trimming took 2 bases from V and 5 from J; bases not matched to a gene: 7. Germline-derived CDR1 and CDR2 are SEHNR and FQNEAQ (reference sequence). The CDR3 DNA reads TGTGCCAGCAGCTTATCGATGACAGGGGTGACTGAAGCTTTCTTT. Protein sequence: CASSLSMTGVTEAFF.

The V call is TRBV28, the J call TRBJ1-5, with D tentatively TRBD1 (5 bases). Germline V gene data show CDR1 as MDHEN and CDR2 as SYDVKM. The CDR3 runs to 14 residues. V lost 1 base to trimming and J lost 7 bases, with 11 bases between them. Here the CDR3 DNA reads TGTGCCAGCAGTTTATTGGGGGGGACCCAGCCCCAGCATTTT. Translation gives CASSLLGGTQPQHF.

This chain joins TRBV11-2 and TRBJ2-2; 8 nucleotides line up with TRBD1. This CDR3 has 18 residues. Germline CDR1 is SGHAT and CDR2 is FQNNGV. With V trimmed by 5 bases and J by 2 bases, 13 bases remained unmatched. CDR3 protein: CASSPFVRTGNNTGELFF. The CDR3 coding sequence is TGTGCCAGCAGCCCGTTTGTGCGGACAGGGAATAACACCGGGGAGCTGTTTTTT.